This record concerns one T cell receptor beta chain sequence. V gave up 7 bases and J gave up 5 bases, with 11 bases separating them. The CDR3 covers 12 residues. Germline V CDR1 and CDR2: WNHNN, SYGVQD (reference sequence). These data belong to a study of blood T cell repertoires in COVID-19. Method: immunoSEQ multiplex PCR; TCRdb's copy keeps in-frame clones and lacks some. The sample yields about 360,000 clones, roughly 86% seen once. The receptor was derived from a human donor in a cohort sampled during active COVID-19. The V and J genes are TRBV10-1 and TRBJ1-2; D is perhaps TRBD1 (5 bases). The specimen sequenced was peripheral blood. The CDR3 sequence is CASTVRGYGYTF. CDR3 sequence (DNA): TGCGCCAGCACCGTAAGGGGATATGGCTACACCTTC.